This TCR beta chain is drawn from a study of blood T cell repertoires in COVID-19. Study overall: Material from acute and convalescent COVID-19 was sourced from the United States, Italy and Spain. Nucleic acid was either cDNA or gDNA, and it came from T cells, B-cell-depleted T cells, or PBMCs.

In the authors' workflow: Amplification with reference gene primers provided the estimates of nucleated cell counts. The protocol was immunoSEQ multiplex PCR, while the TCRdb copy is restricted to in-frame clones and leaves out a portion. V and J calls and clone size are as listed in that table; D and trimming were resolved from the DNA. Among roughly 63,000 clones, 79% were seen once, and the ten largest hold approximately 30%. This CDR3 region has 13 residues. Trimming stripped 1 base from V and 5 bases from J, with 9 bases between. Germline CDR1 SGHVS, CDR2 FQNEAQ. The specimen was peripheral blood. V is TRBV7-8 and J is TRBJ2-7; D is uncertain. The receptor's source is a human donor in a cohort sampled during active COVID-19. The chain's CDR3 is CASSLEGANEQYF. In DNA form, the CDR3 reads TGTGCCAGCAGCTTAGAAGGAGCAAACGAGCAGTACTTC. Full variable domain (outside the CDR3, taken from reference TRBV7-8 and TRBJ2-7): GAGVSQSPRYKVAKRGQDVALRCDPISGHVSLFWYQQALGQGPEFLTYFQNEAQLDKSGLPSDRFFAERPEGSVSTLKIQRTQQEDSAVYLCASSLEGANEQYFGPGTRLTVT.